This TCR beta chain was documented in a study of T cells in Graves' hyperthyroidism and ophthalmopathy. Exclusion of patients followed from uncontrolled infection, other autoimmune disease, pregnancy or lactation. Diagnostic assessment was based on clinical symptoms, serum thyroxine and TRAb, thyroid ultrasound and orbital computed tomography. General study points: From stable hyperthyroidism, ophthalmopathy was set apart by a 13 V-J model. Blood also held most thyroid clonotypes expanded beyond 0.001.

As for this clonotype: The antigen remains unidentified.

Amplified TCR beta CDR3 regions came from RNA transcripts. The HTBI set primed first-round TCR CDR3 RT-PCR. Each CDR3 protein gets one entry after TCRdb re-called the multiplex PCR reads with MiXCR. The sample consists of about 290,000 distinct CDR3 sequences, less than 20% of them appearing once. Germline V CDR1 and CDR2: MGHRA, YSYEKL. The CDR3 has 18 residues. V lost 2 bases and J 1 base, leaving 20 bases between the germline ends. The genes are TRBV4-1 and TRBJ1-1, with D possibly being TRBD1 (6 bases). This clonotype was obtained from a man aged 45-65 years with Graves' ophthalmopathy. The sample consisted of blood. CDR3 in amino acids: CASSQPRGIQGSNTEAFF. The CDR3 DNA is TGCGCCAGCAGCCAACCAAGGGGTATCCAGGGGTCGAACACTGAAGCTTTCTTT.